This T cell receptor beta chain was identified in a study of blood T cell repertoires in COVID-19. The V and J ends lost 3 bases and 7 bases, in that order; junction bases with no gene match: 7. CDR3 length: 15 amino acids. CDR1 is SGHVS, CDR2 FQNEAQ, per germline. Assay: immunoSEQ multiplex PCR; the TCRdb copy retains only in-frame clones and omits some. The sample has some 190,000 clones, 81% seen once; the top ten hold approximately 10%. Recruited during active infection, patients (from Seattle) were subsequently followed longitudinally. The receptor's source is a woman aged 40 to 50 with COVID-19, enrolled during active disease. This chain connects TRBV7-8 to TRBJ2-1; TRBD1 aligns across 9 bases. The material sequenced was peripheral blood. Here the CDR3 reads CASSLLTGGGNEQFF. Here the CDR3 DNA reads TGTGCCAGCAGCTTGTTGACAGGGGGTGGGAATGAGCAGTTCTTC. Full variable domain (remainder filled in from reference TRBV7-8 and TRBJ2-1): GAGVSQSPRYKVAKRGQDVALRCDPISGHVSLFWYQQALGQGPEFLTYFQNEAQLDKSGLPSDRFFAERPEGSVSTLKIQRTQQEDSAVYLCASSLLTGGGNEQFFGPGTRLTVL.